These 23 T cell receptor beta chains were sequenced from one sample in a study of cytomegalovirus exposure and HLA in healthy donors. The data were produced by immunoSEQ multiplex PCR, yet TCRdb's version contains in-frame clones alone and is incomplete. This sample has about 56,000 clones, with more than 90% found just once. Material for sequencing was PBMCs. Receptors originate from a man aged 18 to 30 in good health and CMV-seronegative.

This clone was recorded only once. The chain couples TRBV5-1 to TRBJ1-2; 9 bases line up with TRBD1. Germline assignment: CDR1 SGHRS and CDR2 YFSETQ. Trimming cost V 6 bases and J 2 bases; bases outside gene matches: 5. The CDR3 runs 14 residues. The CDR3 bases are TGCGCCAGCAACCTGGGACAGGGCAACTATGGCTACACCTTC. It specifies CASNLGQGNYGYTF.

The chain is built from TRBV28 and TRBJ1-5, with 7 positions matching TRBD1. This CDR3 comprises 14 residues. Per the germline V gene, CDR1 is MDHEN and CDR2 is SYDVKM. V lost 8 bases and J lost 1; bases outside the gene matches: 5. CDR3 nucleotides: TGTGCCAGCCAAGGGGGCTTGAGCAATCAGCCCCAGCATTTT. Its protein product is CASQGGLSNQPQHF.

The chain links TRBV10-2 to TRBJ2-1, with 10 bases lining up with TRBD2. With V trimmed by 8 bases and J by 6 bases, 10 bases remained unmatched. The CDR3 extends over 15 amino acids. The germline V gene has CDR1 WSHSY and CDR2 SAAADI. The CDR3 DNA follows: TGCGCCAGCGACTATATAGCGGGAGGTCTCAATGAGCAGTTCTTC. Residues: CASDYIAGGLNEQFF.

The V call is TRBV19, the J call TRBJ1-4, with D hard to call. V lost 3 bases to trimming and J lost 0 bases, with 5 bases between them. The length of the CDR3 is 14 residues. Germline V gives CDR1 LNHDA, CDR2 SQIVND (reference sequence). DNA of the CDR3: TGTGCCAGTAGTATCCTGTCAACTAATGAAAAACTGTTTTTT. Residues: CASSILSTNEKLFF.

This CDR3 is CASSLRQEQETQYF. CDR3 bases: TGCGCCAGCAGCCTCAGACAGGAGCAAGAGACCCAGTACTTC. The rearrangement uses TRBV5-1 and TRBJ2-5, with a weak D call TRBD1 (6 bases). Germline V lookup: CDR1 SGHRS, CDR2 YFSETQ. This CDR3 comprises 14 residues. Trimming left V 4 bases short and J 2 bases short, with 12 bases between.

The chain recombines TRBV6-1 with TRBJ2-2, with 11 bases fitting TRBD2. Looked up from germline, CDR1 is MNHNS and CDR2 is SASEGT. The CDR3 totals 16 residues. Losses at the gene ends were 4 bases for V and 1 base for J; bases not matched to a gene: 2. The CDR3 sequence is CASSGTSGLNTGELFF. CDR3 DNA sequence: TGTGCCAGCAGTGGGACTAGCGGGCTGAACACCGGGGAGCTGTTTTTT.

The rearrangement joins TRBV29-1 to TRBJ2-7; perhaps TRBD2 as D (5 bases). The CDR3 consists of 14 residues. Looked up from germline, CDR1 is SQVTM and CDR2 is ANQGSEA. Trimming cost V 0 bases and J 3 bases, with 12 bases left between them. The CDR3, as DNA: TGCAGCGTTGAAGATCCTGGGAGTTACTACGAGCAGTACTTC. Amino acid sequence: CSVEDPGSYYEQYF.

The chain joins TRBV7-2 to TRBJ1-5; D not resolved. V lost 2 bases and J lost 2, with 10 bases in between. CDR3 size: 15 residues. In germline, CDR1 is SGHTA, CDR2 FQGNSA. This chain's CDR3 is CASSLILLGNQPQHF. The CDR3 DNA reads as TGTGCCAGCAGCTTAATACTCCTGGGCAATCAGCCCCAGCATTTT.

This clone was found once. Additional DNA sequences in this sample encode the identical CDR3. The CDR3 region is CASSISGRAYEQYF. The CDR3 DNA follows: TGTGCCAGTAGTATTAGCGGGAGGGCGTACGAGCAGTACTTC. The chain is built from TRBV19 and TRBJ2-7; 11 bases fit TRBD2. Germline V gene sequence: CDR1 LNHDA, CDR2 SQIVND (reference sequence). CDR3 length equals 14 residues. Unmatched junction bases numbered 2, after V lost 3 bases and J lost 4 bases. The whole variable domain, filled in from reference TRBV19 and TRBJ2-7, reads DGGITQSPKYLFRKEGQNVTLSCEQNLNHDAMYWYRQDPGQGLRLIYYSQIVNDFQKGDIAEGYSVSREKKESFPLTVTSAQKNPTAFYLCASSISGRAYEQYFGPGTRLTVT.

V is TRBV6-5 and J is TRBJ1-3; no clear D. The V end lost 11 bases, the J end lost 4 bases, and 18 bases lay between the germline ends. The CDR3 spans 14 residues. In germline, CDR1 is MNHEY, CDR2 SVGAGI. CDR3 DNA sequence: TGTGCCGTATGGGCGCGCGAAGGCGGAAACACCATATATTTT. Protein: CAVWAREGGNTIYF.

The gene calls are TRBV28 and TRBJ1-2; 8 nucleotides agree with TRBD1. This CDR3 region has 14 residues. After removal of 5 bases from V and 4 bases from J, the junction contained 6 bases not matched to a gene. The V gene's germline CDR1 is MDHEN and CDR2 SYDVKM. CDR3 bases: TGTGCCAGCAGTCACGGGACAGGAATCTATGGCTACACCTTC. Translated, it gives CASSHGTGIYGYTF.

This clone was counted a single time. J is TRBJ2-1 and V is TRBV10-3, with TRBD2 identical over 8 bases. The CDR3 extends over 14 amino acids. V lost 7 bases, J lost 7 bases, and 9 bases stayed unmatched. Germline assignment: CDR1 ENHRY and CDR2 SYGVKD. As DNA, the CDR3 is TGTGCCATCAATCCATCAGCGGGAGAGAATGAGCAGTTCTTC. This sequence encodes CAINPSAGENEQFF.

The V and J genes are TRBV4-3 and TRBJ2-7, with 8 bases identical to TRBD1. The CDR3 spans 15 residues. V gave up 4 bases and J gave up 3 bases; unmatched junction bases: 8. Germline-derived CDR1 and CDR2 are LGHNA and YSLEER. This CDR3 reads CASSRGTGTGYEQYF. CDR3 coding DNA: TGCGCCAGCAGCCGAGGGACCGGGACAGGCTACGAGCAGTACTTC.

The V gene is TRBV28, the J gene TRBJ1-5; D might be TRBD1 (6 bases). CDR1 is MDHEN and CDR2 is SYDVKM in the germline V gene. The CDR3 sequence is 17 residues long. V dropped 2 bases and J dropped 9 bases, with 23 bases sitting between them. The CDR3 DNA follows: TGTGCCAGCAGTTTACCCCAGACAGGAACCAAAGTCCGGCCCCAGCATTTT. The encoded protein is CASSLPQTGTKVRPQHF. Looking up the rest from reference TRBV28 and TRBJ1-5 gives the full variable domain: DVKVTQSSRYLVKRTGEKVFLECVQDMDHENMFWYRQDPGLGLRLIYFSYDVKMKEKGDIPEGYSVSREKKERFSLILESASTNQTSMYLCASSLPQTGTKVRPQHFGDGTRLSIL.

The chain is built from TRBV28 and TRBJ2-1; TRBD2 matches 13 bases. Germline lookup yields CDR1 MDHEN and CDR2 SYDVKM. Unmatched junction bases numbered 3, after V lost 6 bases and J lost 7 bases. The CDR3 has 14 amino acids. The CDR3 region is CASRLAGGVNEQFF. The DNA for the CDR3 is TGTGCCAGCAGACTAGCGGGAGGGGTTAATGAGCAGTTCTTC.

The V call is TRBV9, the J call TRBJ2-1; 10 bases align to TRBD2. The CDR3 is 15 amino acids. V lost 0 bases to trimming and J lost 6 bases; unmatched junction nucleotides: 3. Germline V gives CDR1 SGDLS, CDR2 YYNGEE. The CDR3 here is CASSVAKREGNEQFF. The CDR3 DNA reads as TGTGCCAGCAGCGTAGCTAAGCGGGAGGGCAATGAGCAGTTCTTC. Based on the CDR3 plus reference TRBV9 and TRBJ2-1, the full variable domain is DSGVTQTPKHLITATGQRVTLRCSPRSGDLSVYWYQQSLDQGLQFLIQYYNGEERAKGNILERFSAQQFPDLHSELNLSSLELGDSALYFCASSVAKREGNEQFFGPGTRLTVL.

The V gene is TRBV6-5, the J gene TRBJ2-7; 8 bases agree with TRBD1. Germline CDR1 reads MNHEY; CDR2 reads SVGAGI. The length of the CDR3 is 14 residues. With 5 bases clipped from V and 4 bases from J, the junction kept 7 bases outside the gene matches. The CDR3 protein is CASSQGASSYEQYF. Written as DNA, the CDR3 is TGTGCCAGCAGTCAGGGGGCAAGTAGTTACGAGCAGTACTTC.

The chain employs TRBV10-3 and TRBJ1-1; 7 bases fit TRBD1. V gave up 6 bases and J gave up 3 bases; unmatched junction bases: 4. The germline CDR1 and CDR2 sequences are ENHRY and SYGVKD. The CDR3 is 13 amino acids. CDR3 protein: CAISNQGDTEAFF. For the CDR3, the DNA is TGTGCCATCAGCAACCAGGGGGACACTGAAGCTTTCTTT.

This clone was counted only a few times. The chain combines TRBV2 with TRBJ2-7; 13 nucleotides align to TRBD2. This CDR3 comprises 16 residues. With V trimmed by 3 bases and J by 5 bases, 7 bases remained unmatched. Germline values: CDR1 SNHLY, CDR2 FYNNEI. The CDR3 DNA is TGTGCCAGCAGTGACGGGGGACTAGCGGGACAGAACGAGCAGTACTTC. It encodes CASSDGGLAGQNEQYF.

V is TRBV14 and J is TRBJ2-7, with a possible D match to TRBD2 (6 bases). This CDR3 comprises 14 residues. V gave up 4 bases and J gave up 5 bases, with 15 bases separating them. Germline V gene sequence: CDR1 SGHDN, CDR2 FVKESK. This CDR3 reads CASSRRLGLHEQYF. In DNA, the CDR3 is TGTGCCAGCAGCCGCCGACTAGGACTCCACGAGCAGTACTTC.

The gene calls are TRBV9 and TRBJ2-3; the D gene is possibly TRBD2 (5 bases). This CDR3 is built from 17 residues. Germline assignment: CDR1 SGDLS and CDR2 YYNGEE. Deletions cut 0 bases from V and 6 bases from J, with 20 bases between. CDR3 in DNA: TGTGCCAGCAGCGTAGACCCCCTCAACCTAGCAGTCGATACGCAGTATTTT. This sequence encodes CASSVDPLNLAVDTQYF.

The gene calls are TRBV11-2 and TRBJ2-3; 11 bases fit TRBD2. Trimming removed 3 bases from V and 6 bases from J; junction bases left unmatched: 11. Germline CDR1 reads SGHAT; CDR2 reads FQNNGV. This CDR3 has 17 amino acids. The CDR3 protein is CASSLGRGLAVADTQYF. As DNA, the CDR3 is TGTGCCAGCAGCTTGGGTAGGGGACTAGCGGTAGCCGATACGCAGTATTTT.

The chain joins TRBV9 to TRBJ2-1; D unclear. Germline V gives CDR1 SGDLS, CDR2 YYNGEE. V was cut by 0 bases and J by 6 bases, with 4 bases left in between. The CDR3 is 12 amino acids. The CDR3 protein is CASSVGVNEQFF. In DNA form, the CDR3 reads TGTGCCAGCAGCGTAGGCGTCAATGAGCAGTTCTTC. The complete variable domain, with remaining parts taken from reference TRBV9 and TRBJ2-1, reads DSGVTQTPKHLITATGQRVTLRCSPRSGDLSVYWYQQSLDQGLQFLIQYYNGEERAKGNILERFSAQQFPDLHSELNLSSLELGDSALYFCASSVGVNEQFFGPGTRLTVL.